The 10 T cell receptor beta chains below come from one sample, sequenced in a study of identical twins. One entry per CDR3 protein, called by TCRdb with MiXCR from the 5' RACE reads. The sample lists roughly 250,000 distinct CDR3 sequences; roughly 7% were seen once. These data also featured in a second study, about yellow fever vaccine responses in identical twins.

Sequenced sample: memory (CD45RO+) T cells sorted from blood. Source of these receptors: a young woman in good health.

At least ten counts were recorded for this clonotype. This sequence joins TRBV29-1 and TRBJ1-1; TRBD1 is a possible D gene (5 bases). The V and J ends lost 0 bases and 10 bases respectively, with 15 bases between them. Germline V gives CDR1 SQVTM, CDR2 ANQGSEA. The CDR3 has 13 residues. CDR3 bases: TGCAGCGTTGAAGACAGGACATCGCAGGGAGCTTTCTTT. Protein: CSVEDRTSQGAFF.

The table lists this clonotype with a few counts. This sequence joins TRBV7-7 and TRBJ2-2; D may correspond to TRBD1 or TRBD2 (5 bases each). CDR1 SSHAT and CDR2 FNYEAQ come from the germline V gene (reference sequence). The CDR3 extends over 15 amino acids. V shed 5 bases and J shed 2 bases, with 12 bases lying between them. The CDR3 here is CASSEGQVNTGELFF. CDR3 DNA: TGTGCCAGCAGCGAGGGGCAGGTTAACACCGGGGAGCTGTTTTTT. The full variable domain, rest sourced from reference TRBV7-7 and TRBJ2-2, is GAGVSQSPRYKVTKRGQDVTLRCDPISSHATLYWYQQALGQGPEFLTYFNYEAQPDKSGLPSDRFSAERPEGSISTLTIQRTEQRDSAMYRCASSEGQVNTGELFFGEGSRLTVL.

This rearrangement joins TRBV27 to TRBJ1-1, with 8 positions matching TRBD1. This CDR3 spans 15 amino acids. V lost 4 bases and J lost 3; bases outside the gene matches: 7. The germline V gene has CDR1 MNHEY and CDR2 SMNVEV (reference sequence). The CDR3 region has the DNA TGTGCCAGCAGTTCTTGGGGACAGGAGGACACTGAAGCTTTCTTT. Translating it yields CASSSWGQEDTEAFF.

This clonotype was seen many times. V is TRBV12-3 or TRBV12-4 and J is TRBJ2-1; 8 bases are a match to TRBD2. This CDR3 is built from 15 residues. The V gene end was trimmed by 5 bases and the J gene end by 2 bases; junction bases not matched to a gene: 5. CDR3 DNA sequence: TGTGCCAGCAGTCCGTATAGCGGGACCTACAATGAGCAGTTCTTC. Amino acid sequence: CASSPYSGTYNEQFF.

This clonotype came up many times. The rearrangement links TRBV24-1 to TRBJ2-5, with a tentative D call TRBD2 (5 bases). The CDR3 totals 13 residues. Trimming took off 9 bases at V and 1 base at J, with 11 bases between the two ends. Germline V gene data show CDR1 as KGHDR and CDR2 as SFDVKD. In nucleotides, the CDR3 is TGTGCCACCGCCCTGGGAGCCCAAGAGACCCAGTACTTC. This gives the protein CATALGAQETQYF.

The sample holds a few counts of this clonotype. The chain is built from TRBV7-3 and TRBJ2-3; 9 bases align to TRBD1. V lost 2 bases and J lost 5; bases outside the gene matches: 5. Germline CDR1 and CDR2: SGHTA and FQGTGA. The CDR3 runs to 15 residues. The CDR3 DNA follows: TGTGCCAGCAGCTTATGGGGACAGGGTAAAGATACGCAGTATTTT. Its protein product is CASSLWGQGKDTQYF.

This clonotype was picked up a small number of times. The gene calls are TRBV20-1 and TRBJ2-1, with TRBD2 matching over 14 bases. Germline CDR1 reads DFQATT; CDR2 reads SNEGSKA (reference sequence). Unmatched junction bases numbered 11, after V lost 6 bases and J lost 4 bases. There are 17 residues in the CDR3. The CDR3 DNA reads as TGCAGTGCCCCCGAGACTAGCGGGGGGGCCTTTTACAATGAGCAGTTCTTC. Translating it yields CSAPETSGGAFYNEQFF.

This clonotype was detected ten times or more. The V and J genes are TRBV12-3 or TRBV12-4 and TRBJ2-1; TRBD2 matches at 10 bases. This CDR3 region has 20 residues. V dropped 3 bases and J dropped 0; count of bases not matched to a gene: 14. CDR3 residues: CASSLDLAGDPPSSYNEQFF. The CDR3 nucleotides read TGTGCCAGCAGTTTGGACCTAGCGGGAGACCCCCCCTCCTCCTACAATGAGCAGTTCTTC.

This clonotype was found a few times. The chain employs TRBV2 and TRBJ2-1; TRBD1 matches 7 bases. V lost 6 bases to trimming and J lost 3 bases; unmatched junction nucleotides: 11. The CDR3 is 16 amino acids. Germline-derived CDR1 and CDR2 are SNHLY and FYNNEI. The CDR3 here is CASSPDRVRSYNEQFF. The CDR3 nucleotides are TGTGCCAGCAGCCCCGACAGGGTGAGAAGCTACAATGAGCAGTTCTTC.

This clonotype has just a few counts. This sequence joins TRBV18 and TRBJ2-7; 7 bases are a match to TRBD1. V lost 6 bases and J lost 3; bases outside the gene matches: 8. The germline CDR1 and CDR2 sequences are KGHSH and LQKENI. This CDR3 contains 14 residues. The CDR3 DNA sequence: TGTGCCAGCTCCCGATCCCGACAGGGCTACGAGCAGTACTTC. Amino acids: CASSRSRQGYEQYF.